Reported below is one T cell receptor beta chain. CDR1 is MNHNS, CDR2 SASEGT, per germline. V was trimmed by 6 bases and J by 0 bases, leaving 12 bases between them. The CDR3 length is 15 residues. The data derive from a study of cytomegalovirus exposure and HLA in healthy donors. Primers: 60 Vbeta forward and 13 Jbeta reverse. Using immunoSEQ multiplex PCR, the repertoire was profiled, and TCRdb retains in-frame clones only, with some absent. The specimen's table records 35,000 to 45,000 clones. The sequence came from a male donor in good health and CMV-seronegative. The sequenced sample was PBMCs. The chain joins TRBV6-1 to TRBJ1-5, with a tentative D call TRBD1 (5 bases). The DNA of the CDR3 is TGTGCCAGCAGGTTCGACAGATATAGCAATCAGCCCCAGCATTTT. Amino acids: CASRFDRYSNQPQHF.